This entry describes one T cell receptor beta chain. TCRdb's copy holds only in-frame clones and misses some; the assay was immunoSEQ multiplex PCR. The sample carries about 270,000 clones, more than 75% recorded once. The V gene's germline CDR1 is GTSNPN and CDR2 SVGIG (reference sequence). V was trimmed by 2 bases and J by 5 bases, leaving 15 bases between them. The CDR3 spans 14 residues. This sample was included in a study of blood T cell repertoires in COVID-19. Study summary: COVID-19 samples collected from the United States, Italy and Spain covered acute and convalescent phases.

The sample comprised peripheral blood. This receptor was obtained from a man aged 35 to 55 with active or convalescent COVID-19. This chain uses TRBV30 with TRBJ2-5, with a weak D call TRBD1 (6 bases). The CDR3 sequence is CAWSRTGSRETQYF. CDR3 sequence (DNA): TGTGCCTGGAGTCGTACAGGGTCTCGGGAGACCCAGTACTTC. Combining the CDR3 with reference TRBV30 and TRBJ2-5 gives the whole variable domain SQTIHQWPATLVQPVGSPLSLECTVEGTSNPNLYWYRQAAGRGLQLLFYSVGIGQISSEVPQNLSASRPQDRQFILSSKKLLLSDSGFYLCAWSRTGSRETQYFGPGTRLLVL.